One and the same sample provided the 18 T cell receptor beta chains below, sequenced in a study of OX40 agonist ivuxolimab in advanced cancers. TCRdb's copy holds only in-frame clones and misses some; the assay was immunoSEQ multiplex PCR. This sample yields some 86,000 clones, of which 70% to 85% are seen a single time; less than 4.5% belongs to the top ten. The starting material was CD4+ or CD8+ T cells sorted from blood, obtained in a trial of the OX40 agonist ivuxolimab. The receptors derive from an adult with an advanced solid tumor such as melanoma, head and neck, liver or kidney cancer.

V usage is TRBV7-9 and J usage is TRBJ2-7; D remains unclear. Germline assignment: CDR1 SEHNR and CDR2 FQNEAQ (reference sequence). The ends were cut back, 1 base at V and 9 bases at J, with 10 bases in the middle. This CDR3 spans 12 amino acids. CDR3 region: CASSLVFSAQYF. The CDR3 coding sequence is TGTGCCAGCAGCTTAGTTTTTTCCGCGCAGTACTTC.

The V and J genes are TRBV5-6 and TRBJ2-5, with D unresolved. CDR3 length equals 13 residues. CDR1 SGHDT and CDR2 YYEEEE come from the germline V gene. Between the trimmed V and J ends, which lost 2 bases and 1 base, there was a span of 6 bases. The CDR3 here is CASSLFFQETQYF. CDR3 DNA: TGTGCCAGCAGCTTATTTTTCCAAGAGACCCAGTACTTC.

J is TRBJ1-5 and V is TRBV4-1; D is ambiguous. Deletions cut 8 bases from V and 2 bases from J, with 13 bases between. This CDR3 has 14 residues. Per germline, CDR1 MGHRA and CDR2 YSYEKL. As DNA, the CDR3 is TGCGCCAGCGGGTGGGGTGATGGCAATCAGCCCCAGCATTTT. It codes for CASGWGDGNQPQHF.

The genes are TRBV19 and TRBJ2-1, with D tentatively TRBD2 (5 bases). The V and J ends lost 5 bases and 5 bases respectively, with 16 bases between them. The CDR3 length is 15 residues. CDR1 LNHDA and CDR2 SQIVND come from the germline V gene (reference sequence). The CDR3 DNA reads as TGTGCCAGTAGTTCCCTCGAGGGCAGGCACAATGAGCAGTTCTTC. It yields the protein CASSSLEGRHNEQFF.

The V and J genes are TRBV4-3 and TRBJ2-1; D is ambiguous. CDR1 and CDR2 from the germline V gene are LGHNA and YSLEER. V lost 0 bases and J 9 bases, leaving 3 bases between the germline ends. The CDR3 spans 11 residues. CDR3 sequence (DNA): TGCGCCAGCAGCCAAGATTTTGAGCAGTTCTTC. Its translation: CASSQDFEQFF.

This chain joins TRBV9 and TRBJ2-3; 9 positions match TRBD2. Per germline, CDR1 SGDLS and CDR2 YYNGEE. V shed 2 bases, J shed 2 bases, and the junction held 12 bases outside the gene matches. The CDR3 length is 18 residues. The CDR3 here is CASSVGLAGPLPTDTQYF. In nucleotides, the CDR3 is TGTGCCAGCAGCGTCGGTCTAGCGGGACCCCTACCCACAGATACGCAGTATTTT.

The chain recombines TRBV27 with TRBJ2-1, with D possibly being TRBD2 (5 bases). The CDR3 is 16 amino acids. The germline V gene encodes CDR1 MNHEY and CDR2 SMNVEV (reference sequence). The germline V and J ends were trimmed by 2 bases and 3 bases, with 14 bases remaining between them. The CDR3, as DNA: TGTGCCAGCAGTTTACACCCCCAGCGGCACTACAATGAGCAGTTCTTC. It codes for CASSLHPQRHYNEQFF.

The chain combines TRBV30 with TRBJ1-1; D gene unclear. This CDR3 has 12 amino acids. Germline V CDR1 and CDR2: GTSNPN, SVGIG (reference sequence). Trimming removed 2 bases at V and 11 bases at J, with 15 bases between. In DNA form, the CDR3 reads TGTGCCTGGAGTATGATCAGAGTCGGGGCTTTCTTT. Its translation is CAWSMIRVGAFF.

The DNA for the CDR3 is TGTGCCAGCAGTTTGTGGACAGGGGGGGACAATGAGCAGTTCTTC. This codes for CASSLWTGGDNEQFF. The chain uses TRBV27 and TRBJ2-1; 10 bases fit TRBD1. This CDR3 contains 15 residues. Germline trimming cut 3 bases from V and 5 bases from J; bases unmatched to any gene: 4. The germline CDR1 and CDR2 sequences are MNHEY and SMNVEV (reference sequence).

J is TRBJ2-7 and V is TRBV7-9; D unresolved. Germline-derived CDR1 and CDR2 are SEHNR and FQNEAQ (reference sequence). V was shortened by 5 bases and J by 4 bases, with 12 bases between the two germline ends. The CDR3 covers 13 residues. The DNA of the CDR3 is TGTGCCAGCAGCCCTCTTGGCCTATACGAGCAGTACTTC. It translates to CASSPLGLYEQYF.

The chain links TRBV6-5 to TRBJ2-1; D call uncertain. From germline, CDR1 is MNHEY and CDR2 SVGAGI. Trimming removed 5 bases from V and 5 bases from J, with 13 bases in between. The CDR3 runs 14 residues. The CDR3 is CASSPLATDNEQFF. CDR3 nucleotides: TGTGCCAGCAGTCCCCTCGCTACGGACAATGAGCAGTTCTTC.

The rearrangement joins TRBV10-3 to TRBJ2-2, with 9 positions matching TRBD2. The CDR3 is 14 amino acids. J gave up 6 bases and V 6 bases, and 5 bases lay outside the gene matches. CDR1 ENHRY and CDR2 SYGVKD come from the germline V gene. CDR3 sequence reads: CAIRAGGTAGELFF. The CDR3 DNA follows: TGTGCCATCAGAGCGGGAGGTACCGCCGGGGAGCTGTTTTTT.

This clone has more than one count but fewer than ten. The CDR3 here is CASSRGQGNQPQHF. The CDR3 nucleotides read TGTGCCAGCAGCCGGGGACAGGGTAATCAGCCCCAGCATTTT. V gene TRBV16 combines with J gene TRBJ1-5, with TRBD1 matching 9 bases. Looked up from germline, CDR1 is KGHSY and CDR2 is FQNENV. The trim removed 4 bases at V and 4 bases at J, leaving 2 bases unmatched. CDR3 length equals 14 residues.

V usage is TRBV5-4 and J usage is TRBJ2-3; D might be TRBD1 or TRBD2, each matching 5 bases. The CDR3 runs to 18 residues. Germline V gene sequence: CDR1 SGHNT, CDR2 YYREEE (reference sequence). With 0 bases removed from V and 0 bases from J, the gap between germline ends came to 17 bases. The CDR3 loop reads CASSLADGRGVSTDTQYF. The CDR3 nucleotides read TGTGCCAGCAGCTTGGCCGATGGAAGGGGAGTTAGCACAGATACGCAGTATTTT.

CDR3 in DNA: TGTGCCAGCAGTTACGACACTGAAGCTTTCTTT. This translates into CASSYDTEAFF. The V call is TRBV6-6, the J call TRBJ1-1; D call uncertain. Germline lookup yields CDR1 MNHNY and CDR2 SVGAGI (reference sequence). The CDR3 consists of 11 residues. Between the trimmed V and J ends, which lost 2 bases and 3 bases, there was a span of 1 base.

This chain joins TRBV4-2 and TRBJ1-3; tentative D call: TRBD1 (5 bases). V was pared by 5 bases and J by 1 base, with 18 bases between. There are 17 residues in the CDR3. CDR1 and CDR2 from the germline V gene are LGHNA and YNFKEQ. The CDR3 DNA reads as TGTGCCAGCAGCTCAGTAGGTGGGGCAGAATCTGGAAACACCATATATTTT. Translation: CASSSVGGAESGNTIYF.

The chain carries TRBV7-9 and TRBJ1-1; unclear D gene. Trimming stripped 4 bases from V and 6 bases from J, with 9 bases between. The CDR3 is 12 residues long. Germline V gene sequence: CDR1 SEHNR, CDR2 FQNEAQ (reference sequence). The CDR3 sequence: CASSSAGAEAFF. CDR3 DNA: TGTGCCAGCAGCTCCGCGGGCGCTGAAGCTTTCTTT. Supplemented by reference TRBV7-9 and TRBJ1-1, the full variable domain reads DTGVSQNPRHKITKRGQNVTFRCDPISEHNRLYWYRQTLGQGPEFLTYFQNEAQLEKSRLLSDRFSAERPKGSFSTLEIQRTEQGDSAMYLCASSSAGAEAFFGQGTRLTVV.

The rearrangement joins TRBV9 to TRBJ2-1; D perhaps matches TRBD1 (5 bases). Germline assignment: CDR1 SGDLS and CDR2 YYNGEE. The germline V and J ends were trimmed by 1 base and 6 bases, with 20 bases remaining between them. This CDR3 is built from 17 residues. CDR3 protein: CASSVLRSPREGNEQFF. The CDR3 DNA follows: TGTGCCAGCAGCGTACTCAGAAGCCCCAGGGAAGGCAATGAGCAGTTCTTC.